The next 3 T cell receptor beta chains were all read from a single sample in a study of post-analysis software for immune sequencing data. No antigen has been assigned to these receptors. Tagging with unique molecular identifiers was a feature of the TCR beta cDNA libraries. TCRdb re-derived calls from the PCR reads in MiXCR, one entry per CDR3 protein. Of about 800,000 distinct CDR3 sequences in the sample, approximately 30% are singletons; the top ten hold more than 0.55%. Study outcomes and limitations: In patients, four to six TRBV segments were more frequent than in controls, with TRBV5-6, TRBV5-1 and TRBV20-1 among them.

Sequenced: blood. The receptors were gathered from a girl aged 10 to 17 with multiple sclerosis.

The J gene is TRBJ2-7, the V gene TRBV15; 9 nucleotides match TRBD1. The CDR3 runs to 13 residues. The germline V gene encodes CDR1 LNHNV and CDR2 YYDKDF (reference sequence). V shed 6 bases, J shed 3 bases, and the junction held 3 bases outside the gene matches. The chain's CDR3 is CATRKTGGYEQYF. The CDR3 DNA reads TGTGCCACCAGGAAGACAGGGGGCTACGAGCAGTACTTC.

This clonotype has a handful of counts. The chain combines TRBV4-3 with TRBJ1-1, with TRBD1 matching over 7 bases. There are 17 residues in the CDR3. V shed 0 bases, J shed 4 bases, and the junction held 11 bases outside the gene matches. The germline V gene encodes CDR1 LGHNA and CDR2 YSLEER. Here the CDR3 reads CASSQDMSDRSGTEAFF. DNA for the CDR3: TGCGCCAGCAGCCAAGACATGTCGGACAGGTCAGGCACTGAAGCTTTCTTT.

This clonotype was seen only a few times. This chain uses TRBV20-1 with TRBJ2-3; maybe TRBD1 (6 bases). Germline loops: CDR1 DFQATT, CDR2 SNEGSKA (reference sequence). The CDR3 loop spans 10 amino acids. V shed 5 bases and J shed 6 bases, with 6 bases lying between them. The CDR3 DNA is TGCAGTGCTGACAGGGATACGCAGTATTTT. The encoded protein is CSADRDTQYF.